Described below is a single T cell receptor beta chain sequence and its context. The sample belongs to a study of blood T cell repertoires in COVID-19. Study background: Material from acute and convalescent COVID-19 was sourced from the United States, Italy and Spain. PBMCs, B-cell-depleted T cells, or T cells were the source of the cDNA or gDNA that made up the material.

Measured with immunoSEQ multiplex PCR; TCRdb has only the in-frame clones, and not every one. The sample contains about 160,000 clones, 85% to 90% of which appear only once. Trimming left V 2 bases short and J 0 bases short, with 13 bases between. The CDR3 extends over 16 amino acids. Germline lookup yields CDR1 MNHEY and CDR2 SVGEGT. The chain employs TRBV6-2 or TRBV6-3 and TRBJ1-1; D may be TRBD1 (5 bases). This sequence originates from a woman in her 70s with acute or convalescent COVID-19. The sequencing input was peripheral blood. For the CDR3, the DNA is TGTGCCAGCAGTTACCGGGCGGGGGGTTTGAACACTGAAGCTTTCTTT. Translating gives CASSYRAGGLNTEAFF.